The sequence of this T cell receptor beta chain was determined in a study of early T cells in non-severe SARS-CoV-2 infection (dated by TCRdb to about 2021). General notes on the study: TCR sequencing used bulk RNA from unsorted whole blood, so alpha and beta chains could not be paired.

This was a case-control study nested in a cohort of healthcare workers in London, UK, who had nasopharyngeal swab PCR tests and blood samples taken every week. Between 23 and 31 March 2020, the week of the UK lockdown, healthcare workers were enrolled and then followed up weekly for as long as 16 weeks. Per the germline V gene, MGHRA is the CDR1 and YSYEKL is the CDR2. Cut back by 4 bases and 8 bases, the V and J ends lie 13 bases apart. Its CDR3 holds 13 amino acids, cysteine through phenylalanine. Left in the record is the CDR3 DNA by itself, 39 bases read in frame from the first base. The library came from 5' RACE. TCRdb records NextSeq 500 as the sequencer. The TCR library protocol attached unique molecular identifiers to individual cDNA molecules to correct for sequencing error and PCR bias. Both TCR alpha and beta chains were sequenced, and tight co-correlation was observed between alpha and beta sequence abundances in each sample. The original pipeline was this. Decombinator V4 was used to perform V gene, J gene and CDR3 annotation of TCR sequences. TCRs were defined as expanded if a significant change between any two time points was detected under a Poisson model with p below 0.0001. TCR abundances were normalised to the total number of TCRs sequenced in each sample and reported as counts per million. TRAV1-2 paired with TRAJ12, TRAJ20 or TRAJ33 defined MAIT TCRs, while TRAV10 paired with TRAJ18 defined iNKT TCRs. VDJdb, accessed 1 November 2021, was searched for CMV, EBV and SARS-CoV-2 annotated TCRs, excluding TCRs annotated for multiple antigens. TCRdb itself trimmed the public reads at Q25 with fastp, ran MiXCR and retained productive beta chains. Entries are consolidated by CDR3 protein sequence, retaining the most common genes and DNA. TCRdb assigned the V and J calls; the authors' analysis was not used. The sample profile shows approximately 70,000 distinct CDR3 sequences; approximately 12% of them were found once. 15% of the sample goes to the ten largest clones.

With respect to this clonotype: It lacks a known antigen. Qualities for individual bases were not recorded, and no much larger clone is one base off.

What the research found in general, with its limitations: VDJdb matching was skewed toward anti-spike CD8 responses, so virus-specific expansions were likely underestimated and private and CD4 specificities were missed.

The chain joins TRBV4-1 to TRBJ2-3; possibly the D gene is TRBD1, per 5 matching bases. The sequence came from an adult who was a healthcare worker with PCR-confirmed SARS-CoV-2 infection or an uninfected control (not recorded which). The donor label of this sample is uncertain. The input for sequencing was whole blood, taken at baseline. The CDR3 protein sequence reads: CASSPGRVGTQYF. The nucleotide sequence is TGCGCCAGCAGCCCTGGCAGGGTGGGTACGCAGTATTTT.